A selection of T cell receptor beta chains follows, all from one sample in a study of blood T cell repertoires in COVID-19. This table comes from immunoSEQ multiplex PCR, and its TCRdb copy is limited to in-frame clones, with some not included. This table holds under 250,000 clones, approximately 80% found once. The sample comprised PBMCs or T cells enriched from blood (not recorded which). Every receptor here comes from a man in his sixties who had recovered from COVID-19. The CDR3 runs from the conserved cysteine through the conserved F or W. Fields, in order: CDR3 length, clone size, J gene, V gene, D gene, CDR3 DNA, CDR3 protein. The D gene is left open where the match is weak. The listing skips clone size in some rows; elsewhere it reads once, few, many or a size class.

13 | NA | TRBJ2-1 | TRBV7-9 | NA | TGTGCCAGCAGCTCGACTAGTTACAATGAGCAGTTCTTC | CASSSTSYNEQFF
13 | once | TRBJ1-2 | TRBV10-3 | NA | TGTGCCATCAGCGATACAGAGTCCTATGGCTACACCTTC | CAISDTESYGYTF
14 | NA | TRBJ2-7 | TRBV19 | TRBD1 | TGTGCCAGTAGTAGAAGGACAGGGCTGGGAGAGCAGTACTTC | CASSRRTGLGEQYF
13 | NA | TRBJ1-1 | TRBV7-3 | NA | TGTGCCAGCAGCTTAGAGGGGGTCGGTGAAGCTTTCTTT | CASSLEGVGEAFF
14 | once | TRBJ2-2 | TRBV19 | NA | TGTGCCAGTAGCCTTACAGGGTACACCGGGGAGCTGTTTTTT | CASSLTGYTGELFF
17 | NA | TRBJ2-1 | TRBV21-1 | NA | TGTGCCAGCAGCAAAGAAAGGGACAGGGGCACTAACAATGAGCAGTTCTTC | CASSKERDRGTNNEQFF
15 | few | TRBJ1-3 | TRBV29-1 | NA | TGCAGCGCAGAGGGATGGGGACACCCTGGAAACACCATATATTTT | CSAEGWGHPGNTIYF
13 | NA | TRBJ2-7 | TRBV5-6 | NA | TGTGCCAGCAGCTTTTTCGGGGATGTGGAGCAGTACTTC | CASSFFGDVEQYF
12 | NA | TRBJ2-2 | TRBV6-5 | NA | TGTGCCACTGCAGGGTTTAGGGGGGAGCTGTTTTTT | CATAGFRGELFF
14 | NA | TRBJ2-1 | TRBV20-1 | NA | TGCAGTGCTAGTATGGGACTCAACTACAATGAGCAGTTCTTC | CSASMGLNYNEQFF
14 | NA | TRBJ1-4 | TRBV5-1 | NA | TGCGCCAGCAGCTTGCGAGGATCGCTGGAAAAACTGTTTTTT | CASSLRGSLEKLFF
14 | NA | TRBJ1-2 | TRBV6-5 | TRBD1 | TGTGCCAGCAGCTACAACAGGGGATCATTAGGCTACACCTTC | CASSYNRGSLGYTF
16 | NA | TRBJ2-5 | TRBV7-2 | TRBD2 | TGTGCCAGCAGCTTACCCTCTAGCGGGGGGCGGGGGACCCAGTACTTC | CASSLPSSGGRGTQYF
16 | NA | TRBJ2-3 | TRBV5-5 | NA | TGTGCCAGCACCCCCTGGGGGGTGCAGTCCACAGATACGCAGTATTTT | CASTPWGVQSTDTQYF
14 | NA | TRBJ1-1 | TRBV6-1 | NA | TGTGCCAGCAGTGAAGTGGGGGGGCTGACTGAAGCTTTCTTT | CASSEVGGLTEAFF
14 | NA | TRBJ2-1 | TRBV7-2 | TRBD1 | TGTGCCAGCAGATCCGGGACAGGGGGGAGTGAGCAGTTCTTC | CASRSGTGGSEQFF
18 | NA | TRBJ1-3 | TRBV18 | TRBD1 | TGTGCCAGCTCACCGAGCCTACAGGGGGCCAGCTCTGGAAACACCATATATTTT | CASSPSLQGASSGNTIYF
15 | NA | TRBJ2-2 | TRBV5-8 | NA | TGTGCCAGCAGCTTGTGGGGGGGCCGTACCGGGGAGCTGTTTTTT | CASSLWGGRTGELFF
20 | NA | TRBJ2-3 | TRBV7-2 | TRBD2 | TGTGCCAGCAGCTTAGCCCCACTAGCGGGGGCATCTTCGCGCACAGATACGCAGTATTTT | CASSLAPLAGASSRTDTQYF
13 | NA | TRBJ2-3 | TRBV3-1/TRBV3-2 | NA | TGTGCCAGCGTTAAAGGGGGCACAGATACGCAGTATTTT | CASVKGGTDTQYF
12 | NA | TRBJ1-3 | TRBV7-2 | NA | TGTGCCAGCAGCTTAGCCGGTCACACCATATATTTT | CASSLAGHTIYF
17 | NA | TRBJ2-6 | TRBV11-2 | TRBD1 | TGTGCCAGCAGCCCCGGACAGGGGTTCTCTGGGGCCAACGTCCTGACTTTC | CASSPGQGFSGANVLTF
19 | NA | TRBJ1-4 | TRBV20-1 | TRBD1 | TGCAGTGCTAGTTACAGGACAGGGGGTATAATTAAGGCTAATGAAAAACTGTTTTTT | CSASYRTGGIIKANEKLFF
16 | NA | TRBJ2-7 | TRBV27 | TRBD1 | TGTGCCAGCAGACGAGGTGGGACAGAGGGTAGAAACGAGCAGTACTTC | CASRRGGTEGRNEQYF
14 | NA | TRBJ1-2 | TRBV3-1/TRBV3-2 | TRBD1 | TGTGCCAGCAGCGACAGGGGAGGGAACTATGGCTACACCTTC | CASSDRGGNYGYTF
15 | NA | TRBJ2-2 | TRBV15 | TRBD1 | TGTGCCACCAGCAGACCGGGACAGGGGACCGGGGAGCTGTTTTTT | CATSRPGQGTGELFF
15 | NA | TRBJ1-1 | TRBV5-8 | NA | TGTGCCAGCAGCATTGCAGGGGTAGCGAACACTGAAGCTTTCTTT | CASSIAGVANTEAFF
12 | NA | TRBJ2-5 | TRBV6-2/TRBV6-3 | NA | TGTGCCAGCAACCCGAGGGAGGAGACCCAGTACTTC | CASNPREETQYF
16 | NA | TRBJ2-7 | TRBV7-2 | TRBD1 | TGTGCCAGCAGCCCCCAGGCCGACAGGGGCCCCTACGAGCAGTACTTC | CASSPQADRGPYEQYF
17 | NA | TRBJ2-3 | TRBV21-1 | NA | TGTGCCAGCAGCAAAACCTGCCCAGGGCCTGTTCAAGATACGCAGTATTTT | CASSKTCPGPVQDTQYF
15 | NA | TRBJ1-2 | TRBV3-1/TRBV3-2 | NA | TGTGCCAGCAGCCATAACGGGGAGGGAATGGGTGGCTACACCTTC | CASSHNGEGMGGYTF
18 | NA | TRBJ2-2 | TRBV27 | NA | TGTGCCAGCAGTTTACAGGAATTCTCCGGGACTTACCCCGGGGAGCTGTTTTTT | CASSLQEFSGTYPGELFF
15 | few | TRBJ1-1 | TRBV7-8 | NA | TGTGCCAGCAGCTTAGTGGCGGTACTAAACACTGAAGCTTTCTTT | CASSLVAVLNTEAFF
17 | many | TRBJ2-1 | TRBV9 | TRBD1 | TGTGCCAGCAGCGACCGGACAGGGAAACACACCTACAATGAGCAGTTCTTC | CASSDRTGKHTYNEQFF
13 | NA | TRBJ1-1 | TRBV5-1 | NA | TGCGCCAGCAGCAGTTCCGGGAACACTGAAGCTTTCTTT | CASSSSGNTEAFF
14 | NA | TRBJ1-6 | TRBV11-2 | NA | TGTGCCAGCAGCTCCTGGCAGGGAGGCTCACCCCTCCACTTT | CASSSWQGGSPLHF
13 | NA | TRBJ1-2 | TRBV7-2 | NA | TGTGCCAGCGTATCTGGGAGCAACTATGGCTACACCTTC | CASVSGSNYGYTF
15 | NA | TRBJ2-1 | TRBV15 | TRBD1 | TGTGCCACCAGCAGGGGACAGGGTCCATACAATGAGCAGTTCTTC | CATSRGQGPYNEQFF
12 | NA | TRBJ1-5 | TRBV12-3/TRBV12-4 | TRBD1 | TGTGCCAGCAACATACAGGGGCAGCCCCAGCATTTT | CASNIQGQPQHF
15 | NA | TRBJ1-1 | TRBV5-5 | TRBD1 | TGTGCCAGCAGCGTCGCCGGGACAGAGAACACTGAAGCTTTCTTT | CASSVAGTENTEAFF
16 | NA | TRBJ1-3 | TRBV4-1 | TRBD1 | TGCGCCAGCAGCCTCGACAGGGGACGGGATGGAAACACCATATATTTT | CASSLDRGRDGNTIYF
12 | NA | TRBJ1-1 | TRBV6-5 | TRBD1 | TGTGCCAGCAGTCCCCGGGACAGAGAAGCTTTCTTT | CASSPRDREAFF
14 | NA | TRBJ1-1 | TRBV6-5 | TRBD1 | TGTGCCAGCAGTAGCGGACAGGCACGAAATGAAGCTTTCTTT | CASSSGQARNEAFF
14 | NA | TRBJ1-3 | TRBV11-2 | NA | TGTGCCAGCAGCCCGACAGGACCTGGAAACACCATATATTTT | CASSPTGPGNTIYF
14 | NA | TRBJ2-7 | TRBV6-5 | TRBD2 | TGTGCCAGTACTAGCGGGGGCCATGCCTACGAGCAGTACTTC | CASTSGGHAYEQYF
14 | once | TRBJ1-4 | TRBV2 | TRBD1 | TGTGCCAGCAGTCCAGACAGGGGTGGGGAAAAACTGTTTTTT | CASSPDRGGEKLFF
18 | NA | TRBJ1-6 | TRBV11-2 | TRBD1 | TGTGCCAGCAGCTTAACCCCGGGACAGCGCCGCGCGAATTCACCCCTCCACTTT | CASSLTPGQRRANSPLHF
15 | NA | TRBJ1-1 | TRBV4-1 | NA | TGCGCCAGCAGCCAAGATCGGGATGGGAGAACTGAAGCTTTCTTT | CASSQDRDGRTEAFF
14 | NA | TRBJ2-4 | TRBV6-6 | TRBD1 | TGTGCCAGCAAAGCCGGGACAGGGAGAAACATTCAGTACTTC | CASKAGTGRNIQYF
16 | NA | TRBJ2-7 | TRBV7-9 | TRBD1 | TGTGCCAGCAGCTTTATGCCCGGGACAGGGGGGGACGAGCAGTACTTC | CASSFMPGTGGDEQYF
14 | NA | TRBJ2-7 | TRBV5-6 | TRBD2 | TGTGCCAGCAGCTTGGCCCGGGCAGCGGGGGAGCAGTACTTC | CASSLARAAGEQYF
12 | NA | TRBJ1-2 | TRBV10-3 | NA | TGTGCCATCAGTGTCTCAGGGGTCGGCTACACCTTC | CAISVSGVGYTF
15 | NA | TRBJ2-7 | TRBV19 | TRBD1 | TGTGCCAGTAGTACCACCGCCAGGGGGCAAGGCGAGCAGTACTTC | CASSTTARGQGEQYF
15 | NA | TRBJ1-2 | TRBV10-3 | TRBD1 | TGTGCCATCAGTGAGTCGCGCGGGACAGGGGTAGGCTACACCTTC | CAISESRGTGVGYTF
13 | NA | TRBJ1-1 | TRBV6-2/TRBV6-3 | TRBD1 | TGTGCCAGCAGCGGAGACAGGGTTACTGAAGCTTTCTTT | CASSGDRVTEAFF
16 | few | TRBJ2-7 | TRBV5-5 | NA | TGTGCCAGCAGCTTGAGTCGTAGGTCAGGGGCCCCCGAGCAGTACTTC | CASSLSRRSGAPEQYF
13 | few | TRBJ1-2 | TRBV2 | TRBD1 | TGTGCCAGCAGTCAACAGGGGAGCTATGGCTACACCTTC | CASSQQGSYGYTF
17 | NA | TRBJ1-2 | TRBV11-2 | TRBD1 | TGTGCCAGCAGCCCCGGGACAGGGGTCAAAGCTAACTATGGCTACACCTTC | CASSPGTGVKANYGYTF
13 | NA | TRBJ2-3 | TRBV19 | NA | TGTGCCAGTAGTTGGGCCCTAACGGATACGCAGTATTTT | CASSWALTDTQYF